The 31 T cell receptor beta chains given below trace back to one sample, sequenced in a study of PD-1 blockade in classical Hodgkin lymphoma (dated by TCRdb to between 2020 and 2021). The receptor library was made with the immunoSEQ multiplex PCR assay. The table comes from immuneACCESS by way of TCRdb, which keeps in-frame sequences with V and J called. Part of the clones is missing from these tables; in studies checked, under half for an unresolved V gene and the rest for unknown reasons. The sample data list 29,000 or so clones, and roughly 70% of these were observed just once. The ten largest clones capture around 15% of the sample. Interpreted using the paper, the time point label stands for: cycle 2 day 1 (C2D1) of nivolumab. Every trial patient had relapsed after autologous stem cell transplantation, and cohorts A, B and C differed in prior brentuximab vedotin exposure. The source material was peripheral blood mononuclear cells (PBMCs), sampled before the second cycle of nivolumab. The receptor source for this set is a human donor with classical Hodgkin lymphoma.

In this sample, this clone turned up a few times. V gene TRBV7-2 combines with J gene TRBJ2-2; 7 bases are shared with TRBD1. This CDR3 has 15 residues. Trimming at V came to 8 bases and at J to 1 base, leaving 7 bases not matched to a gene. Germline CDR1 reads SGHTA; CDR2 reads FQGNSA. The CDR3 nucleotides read TGTGCCAGCCGACCCGGGACAGAGAACACCGGGGAGCTGTTTTTT. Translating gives CASRPGTENTGELFF.

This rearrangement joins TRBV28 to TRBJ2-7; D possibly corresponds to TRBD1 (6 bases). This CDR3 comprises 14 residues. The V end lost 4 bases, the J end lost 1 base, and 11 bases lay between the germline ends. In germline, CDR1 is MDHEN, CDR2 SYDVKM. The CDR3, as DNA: TGTGCCAGCAGTTCCCCAGGGGAGTCCTACGAGCAGTACGTC. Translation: CASSSPGESYEQYV.

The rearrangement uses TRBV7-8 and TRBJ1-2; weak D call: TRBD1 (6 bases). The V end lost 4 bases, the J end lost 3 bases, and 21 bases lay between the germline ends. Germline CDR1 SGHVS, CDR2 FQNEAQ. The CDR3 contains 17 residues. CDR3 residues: CASSSGLAGDLDYGYTF. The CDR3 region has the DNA TGTGCCAGCAGCTCCGGGCTGGCAGGGGATTTAGACTATGGCTACACCTTC.

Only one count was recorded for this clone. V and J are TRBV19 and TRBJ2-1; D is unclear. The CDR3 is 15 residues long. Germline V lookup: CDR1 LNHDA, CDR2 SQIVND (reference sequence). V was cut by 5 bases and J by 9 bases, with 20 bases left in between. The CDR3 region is CASSRTGRDVGEQFF. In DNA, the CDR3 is TGTGCCAGTAGTCGAACTGGGCGCGATGTCGGTGAGCAGTTCTTC.

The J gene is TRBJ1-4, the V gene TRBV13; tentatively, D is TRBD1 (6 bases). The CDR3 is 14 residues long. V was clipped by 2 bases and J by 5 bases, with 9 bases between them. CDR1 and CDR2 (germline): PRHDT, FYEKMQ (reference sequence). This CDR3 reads CASSLRGANEKLFF. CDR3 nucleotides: TGTGCCAGCAGCTTACGGGGGGCCAATGAAAAACTGTTTTTT.

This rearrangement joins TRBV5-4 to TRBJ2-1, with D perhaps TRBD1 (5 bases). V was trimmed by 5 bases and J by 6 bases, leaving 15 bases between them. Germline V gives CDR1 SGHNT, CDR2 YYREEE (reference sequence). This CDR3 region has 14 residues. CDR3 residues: CASRQDRISNEQFF. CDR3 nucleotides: TGTGCCAGCAGGCAAGACAGAATAAGCAATGAGCAGTTCTTC.

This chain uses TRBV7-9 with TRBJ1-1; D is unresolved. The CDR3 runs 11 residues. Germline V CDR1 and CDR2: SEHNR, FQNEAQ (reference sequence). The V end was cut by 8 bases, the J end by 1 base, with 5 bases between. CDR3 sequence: CASWRNTEAFF. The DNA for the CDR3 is TGTGCCAGCTGGAGGAACACTGAAGCTTTCTTT.

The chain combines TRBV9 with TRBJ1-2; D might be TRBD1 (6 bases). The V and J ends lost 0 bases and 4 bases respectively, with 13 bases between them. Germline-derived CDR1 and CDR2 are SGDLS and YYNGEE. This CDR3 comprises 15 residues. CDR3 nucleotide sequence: TGTGCCAGCAGCGTAGGGACAGCCCTAGGCTATGGCTACACCTTC. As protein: CASSVGTALGYGYTF.

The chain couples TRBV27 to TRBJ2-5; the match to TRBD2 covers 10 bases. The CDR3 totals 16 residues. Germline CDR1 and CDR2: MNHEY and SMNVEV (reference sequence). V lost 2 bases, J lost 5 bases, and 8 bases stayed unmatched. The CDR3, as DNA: TGTGCCAGCAGTTTAAGAGCGGGGGGGCTTCGGGAGACCCAGTACTTC. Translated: CASSLRAGGLRETQYF.

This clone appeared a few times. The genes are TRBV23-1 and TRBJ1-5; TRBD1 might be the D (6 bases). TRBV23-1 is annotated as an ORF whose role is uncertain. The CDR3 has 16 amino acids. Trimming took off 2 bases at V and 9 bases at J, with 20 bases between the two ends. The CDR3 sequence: CASSQMRWGAAWPQHF. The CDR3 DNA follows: TGCGCCAGCAGTCAAATGAGGTGGGGGGCTGCTTGGCCCCAGCATTTT.

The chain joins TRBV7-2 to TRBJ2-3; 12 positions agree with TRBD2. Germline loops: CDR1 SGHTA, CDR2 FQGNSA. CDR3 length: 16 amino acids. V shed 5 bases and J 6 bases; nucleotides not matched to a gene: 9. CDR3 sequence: CASSPTSGGRLDTQYF. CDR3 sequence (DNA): TGTGCCAGCAGCCCGACTAGCGGGGGCCGGCTGGATACGCAGTATTTT. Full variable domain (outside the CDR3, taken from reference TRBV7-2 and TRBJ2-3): GAGVSQSPSNKVTEKGKDVELRCDPISGHTALYWYRQSLGQGLEFLIYFQGNSAPDKSGLPSDRFSAERTGGSVSTLTIQRTQQEDSAVYLCASSPTSGGRLDTQYFGPGTRLTVL.

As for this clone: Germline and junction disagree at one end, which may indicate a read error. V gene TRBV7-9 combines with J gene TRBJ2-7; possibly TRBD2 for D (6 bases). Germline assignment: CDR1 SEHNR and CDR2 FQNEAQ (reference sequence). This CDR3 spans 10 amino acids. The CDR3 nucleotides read TGTGCCAGCAGCTTCCGGGAGAAGGTCTTC. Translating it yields CASSFREKVF. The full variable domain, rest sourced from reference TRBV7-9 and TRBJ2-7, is DTGVSQNPRHKITKRGQNVTFRCDPISEHNRLYWYRQTLGQGPEFLTYFQNEAQLEKSRLLSDRFSAERPKGSFSTLEIQRTEQGDSAMYLCASSFREKVFGPGTRLTVT.

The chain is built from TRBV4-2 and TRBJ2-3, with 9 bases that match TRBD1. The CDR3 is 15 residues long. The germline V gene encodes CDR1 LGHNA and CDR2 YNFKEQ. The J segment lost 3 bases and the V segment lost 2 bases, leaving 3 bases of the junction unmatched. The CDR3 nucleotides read TGTGCCAGCAGCCAACCGGGACAGGGAACAGATACGCAGTATTTT. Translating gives CASSQPGQGTDTQYF.

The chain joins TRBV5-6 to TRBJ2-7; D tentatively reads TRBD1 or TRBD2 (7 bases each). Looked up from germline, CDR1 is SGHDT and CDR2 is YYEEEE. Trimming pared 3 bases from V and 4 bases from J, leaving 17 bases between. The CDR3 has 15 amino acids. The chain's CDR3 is CASSSGGGAHYEQYF. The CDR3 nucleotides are TGTGCCAGCAGCTCAGGGGGAGGGGCGCATTACGAGCAGTACTTC. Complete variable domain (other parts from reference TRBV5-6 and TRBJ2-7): DAGVTQSPTHLIKTRGQQVTLRCSPKSGHDTVSWYQQALGQGPQFIFQYYEEEERQRGNFPDRFSGHQFPNYSSELNVNALLLGDSALYLCASSSGGGAHYEQYFGPGTRLTVT.

The CDR3: CASSQVRGSEQYV. In nucleotides, the CDR3 is TGTGCCAGCAGCCAAGTGAGAGGCAGCGAGCAGTACGTC. This chain links TRBV14 with TRBJ2-7; D gene ambiguous. V dropped 1 base and J dropped 6 bases, with 10 bases sitting between them. Per germline, CDR1 SGHDN and CDR2 FVKESK. This CDR3 has 13 amino acids.

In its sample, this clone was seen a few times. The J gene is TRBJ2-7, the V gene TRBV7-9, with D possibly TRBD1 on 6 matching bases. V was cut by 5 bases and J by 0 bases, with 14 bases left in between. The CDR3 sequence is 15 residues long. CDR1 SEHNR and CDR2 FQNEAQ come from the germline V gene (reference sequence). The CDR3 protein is CASSLWGQGSYEQYF. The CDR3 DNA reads TGTGCCAGCAGCCTTTGGGGGCAAGGCTCCTACGAGCAGTACTTC.

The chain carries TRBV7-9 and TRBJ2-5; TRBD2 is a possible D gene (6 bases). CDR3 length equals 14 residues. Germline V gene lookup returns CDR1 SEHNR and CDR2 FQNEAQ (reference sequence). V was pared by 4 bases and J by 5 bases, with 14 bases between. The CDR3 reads CASSSPGGWETQYF. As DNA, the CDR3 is TGTGCCAGCAGCTCCCCCGGGGGATGGGAGACCCAGTACTTC.

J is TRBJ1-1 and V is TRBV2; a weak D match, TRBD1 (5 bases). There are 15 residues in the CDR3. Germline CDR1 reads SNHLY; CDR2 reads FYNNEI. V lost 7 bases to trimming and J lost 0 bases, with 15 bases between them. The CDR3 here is CASNPGRTMNTEAFF. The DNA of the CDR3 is TGTGCCAGCAATCCGGGACGGACCATGAACACTGAAGCTTTCTTT.

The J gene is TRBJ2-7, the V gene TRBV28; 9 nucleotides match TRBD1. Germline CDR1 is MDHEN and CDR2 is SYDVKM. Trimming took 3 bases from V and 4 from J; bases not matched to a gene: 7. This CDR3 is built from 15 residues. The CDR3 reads CASSFGGQGTYEQYF. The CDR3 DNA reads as TGTGCCAGCAGTTTCGGAGGACAGGGGACTTACGAGCAGTACTTC.

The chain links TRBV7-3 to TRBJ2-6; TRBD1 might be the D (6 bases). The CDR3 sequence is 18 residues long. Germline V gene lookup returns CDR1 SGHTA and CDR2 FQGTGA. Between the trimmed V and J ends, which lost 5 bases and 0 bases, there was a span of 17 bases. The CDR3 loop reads CASSPRTVSFSGANVLTF. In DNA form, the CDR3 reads TGTGCCAGCAGCCCCCGGACAGTTTCCTTCTCTGGGGCCAACGTCCTGACTTTC.

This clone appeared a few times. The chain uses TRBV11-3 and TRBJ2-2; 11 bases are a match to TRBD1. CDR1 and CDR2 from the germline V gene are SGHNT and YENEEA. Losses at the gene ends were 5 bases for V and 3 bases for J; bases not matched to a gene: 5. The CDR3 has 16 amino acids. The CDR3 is CASSPDRGLDTGELFF. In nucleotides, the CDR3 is TGTGCCAGCAGCCCGGACAGGGGGCTGGACACCGGGGAGCTGTTTTTT.

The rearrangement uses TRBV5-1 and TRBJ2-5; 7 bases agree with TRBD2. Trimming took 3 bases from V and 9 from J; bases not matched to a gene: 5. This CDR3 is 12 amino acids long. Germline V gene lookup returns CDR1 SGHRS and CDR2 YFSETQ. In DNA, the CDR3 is TGCGCCAGCAGCTCGGCGGGGGAGGCCCAGTACTTC. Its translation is CASSSAGEAQYF.

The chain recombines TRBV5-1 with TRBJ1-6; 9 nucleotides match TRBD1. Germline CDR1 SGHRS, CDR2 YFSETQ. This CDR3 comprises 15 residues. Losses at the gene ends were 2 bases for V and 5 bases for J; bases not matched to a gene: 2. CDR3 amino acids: CASSFWDRDNSPLHF. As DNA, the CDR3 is TGCGCCAGCAGCTTCTGGGACAGGGATAATTCACCCCTCCACTTT.

The CDR3 sequence: CASSSGTGPSGANVLTF. As DNA, the CDR3 is TGCGCCAGCAGCTCCGGGACAGGGCCCTCTGGGGCCAACGTCCTGACTTTC. The rearrangement joins TRBV5-1 to TRBJ2-6, with 9 bases fitting TRBD1. Germline-derived CDR1 and CDR2 are SGHRS and YFSETQ. J lost 0 bases, V lost 3 bases, and 4 bases had no gene match. The CDR3 totals 17 residues.

CDR3 loop: CASSFWAAPLGEQYF. CDR3 sequence (DNA): TGTGCCAGCAGCTTCTGGGCGGCCCCCTTGGGCGAGCAGTACTTC. V gene TRBV5-6 combines with J gene TRBJ2-7; D is unresolved. CDR1 is SGHDT, CDR2 YYEEEE, per germline. There are 15 residues in the CDR3. Trimming cost V 2 bases and J 6 bases, with 18 bases left between them.

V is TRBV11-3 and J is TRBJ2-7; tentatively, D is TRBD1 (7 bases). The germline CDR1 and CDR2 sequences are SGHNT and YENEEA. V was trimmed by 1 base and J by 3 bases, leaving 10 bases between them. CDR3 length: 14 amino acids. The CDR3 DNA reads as TGTGCCAGCAGCTTAGGGGGGGACAGCTACGAGCAGTACTTC. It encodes CASSLGGDSYEQYF. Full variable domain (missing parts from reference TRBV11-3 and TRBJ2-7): EAGVVQSPRYKIIEKKQPVAFWCNPISGHNTLYWYLQNLGQGPELLIRYENEEAVDDSQLPKDRFSAERLKGVDSTLKIQPAELGDSAVYLCASSLGGDSYEQYFGPGTRLTVT.

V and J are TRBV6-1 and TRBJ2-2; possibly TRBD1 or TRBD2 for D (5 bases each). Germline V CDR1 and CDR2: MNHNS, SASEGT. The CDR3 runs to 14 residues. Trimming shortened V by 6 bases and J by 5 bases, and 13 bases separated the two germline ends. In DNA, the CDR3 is TGTGCCAGCAGCCGGGACCCACTAACCGGGGAGCTGTTTTTT. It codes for CASSRDPLTGELFF.

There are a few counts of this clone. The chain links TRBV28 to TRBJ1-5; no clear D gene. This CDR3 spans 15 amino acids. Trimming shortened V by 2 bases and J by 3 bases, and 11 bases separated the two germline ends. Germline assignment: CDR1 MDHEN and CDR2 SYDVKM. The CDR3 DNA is TGTGCCAGCAGTTTAATCGGTAGTACCAATCAGCCCCAGCATTTT. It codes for CASSLIGSTNQPQHF.

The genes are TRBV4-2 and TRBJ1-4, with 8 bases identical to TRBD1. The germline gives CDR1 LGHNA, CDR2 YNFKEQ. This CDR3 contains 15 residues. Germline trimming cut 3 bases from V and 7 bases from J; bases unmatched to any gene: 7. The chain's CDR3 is CASSHPTGDGEKLFF. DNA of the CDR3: TGTGCCAGCAGCCATCCGACAGGGGATGGTGAAAAACTGTTTTTT.

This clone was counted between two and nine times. DNA of the CDR3: TGTGCCAGCAGTGGAGATCGAGCTGAAAAACTGTTTTTT. Translated: CASSGDRAEKLFF. This sequence joins TRBV2 and TRBJ1-4; D call uncertain. V lost 4 bases to trimming and J lost 7 bases, with 10 bases between them. The CDR3 is 13 residues long. Germline CDR1 reads SNHLY; CDR2 reads FYNNEI.

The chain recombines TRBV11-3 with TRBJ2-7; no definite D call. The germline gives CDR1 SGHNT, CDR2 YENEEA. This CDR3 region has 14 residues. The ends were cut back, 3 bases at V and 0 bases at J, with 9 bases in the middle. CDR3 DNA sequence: TGTGCCAGCAGCTTGACCAGTAGCTCCTACGAGCAGTACTTC. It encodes CASSLTSSSYEQYF.